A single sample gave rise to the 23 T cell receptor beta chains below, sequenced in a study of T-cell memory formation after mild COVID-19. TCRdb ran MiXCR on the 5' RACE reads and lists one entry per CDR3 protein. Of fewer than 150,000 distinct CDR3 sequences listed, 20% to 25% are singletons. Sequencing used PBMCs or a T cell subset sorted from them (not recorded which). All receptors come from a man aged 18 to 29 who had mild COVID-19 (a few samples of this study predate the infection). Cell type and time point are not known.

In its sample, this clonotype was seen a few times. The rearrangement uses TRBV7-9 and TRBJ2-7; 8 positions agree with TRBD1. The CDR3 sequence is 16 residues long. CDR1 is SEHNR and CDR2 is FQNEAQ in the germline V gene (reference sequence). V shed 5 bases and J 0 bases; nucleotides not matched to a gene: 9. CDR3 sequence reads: CASSRLGQGNSYEQYF. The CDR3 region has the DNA TGTGCCAGCAGCCGCCTTGGACAGGGAAACTCCTACGAGCAGTACTTC. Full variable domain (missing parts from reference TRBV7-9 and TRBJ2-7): DTGVSQNPRHKITKRGQNVTFRCDPISEHNRLYWYRQTLGQGPEFLTYFQNEAQLEKSRLLSDRFSAERPKGSFSTLEIQRTEQGDSAMYLCASSRLGQGNSYEQYFGPGTRLTVT.

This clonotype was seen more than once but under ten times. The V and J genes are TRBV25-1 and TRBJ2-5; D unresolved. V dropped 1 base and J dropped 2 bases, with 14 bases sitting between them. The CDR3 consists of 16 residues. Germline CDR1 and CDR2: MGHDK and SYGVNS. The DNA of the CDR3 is TGTGCCAGCAGTGAATTGGGCCGTCGAAGTCAAGAGACCCAGTACTTC. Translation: CASSELGRRSQETQYF.

CDR3 protein: CASSLRLAGEQFF. The CDR3, as DNA: TGTGCCAGCAGCTTAAGGCTAGCCGGGGAGCAGTTCTTC. The gene calls are TRBV13 and TRBJ2-1, with D perhaps matching TRBD2 (5 bases). Germline V CDR1 and CDR2: PRHDT, FYEKMQ (reference sequence). V lost 2 bases, J lost 10 bases, and 12 bases lay in between. The CDR3 has 13 amino acids.

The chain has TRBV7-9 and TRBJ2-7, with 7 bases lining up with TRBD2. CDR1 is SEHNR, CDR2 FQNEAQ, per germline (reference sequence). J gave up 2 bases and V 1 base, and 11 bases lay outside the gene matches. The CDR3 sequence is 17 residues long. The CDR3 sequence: CASSLGSGSGVTYEQYV. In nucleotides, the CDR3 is TGTGCCAGCAGCTTAGGATCGGGCAGCGGGGTCACCTACGAGCAGTACGTC.

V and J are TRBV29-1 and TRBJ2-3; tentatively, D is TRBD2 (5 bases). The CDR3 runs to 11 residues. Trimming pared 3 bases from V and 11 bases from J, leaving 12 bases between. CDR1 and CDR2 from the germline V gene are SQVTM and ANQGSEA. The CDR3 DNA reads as TGCAGCGTTGAGATCGGGATACGGCAGTATTTT. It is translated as CSVEIGIRQYF.

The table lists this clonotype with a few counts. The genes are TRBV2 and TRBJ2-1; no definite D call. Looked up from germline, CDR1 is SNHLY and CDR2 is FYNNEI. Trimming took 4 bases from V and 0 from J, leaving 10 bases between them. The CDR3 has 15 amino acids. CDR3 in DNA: TGTGCCAGCAGTGGGGCCGATATCTCCTACAATGAGCAGTTCTTC. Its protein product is CASSGADISYNEQFF.

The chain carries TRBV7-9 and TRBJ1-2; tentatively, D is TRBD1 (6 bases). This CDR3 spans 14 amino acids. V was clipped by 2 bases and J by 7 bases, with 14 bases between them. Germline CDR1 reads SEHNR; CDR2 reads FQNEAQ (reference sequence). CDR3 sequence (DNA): TGTGCCAGCAGCTTAACAGGGAGACCAACTGGCTACACCTTC. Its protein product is CASSLTGRPTGYTF. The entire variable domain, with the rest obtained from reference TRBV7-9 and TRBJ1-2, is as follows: DTGVSQNPRHKITKRGQNVTFRCDPISEHNRLYWYRQTLGQGPEFLTYFQNEAQLEKSRLLSDRFSAERPKGSFSTLEIQRTEQGDSAMYLCASSLTGRPTGYTFGSGTRLTVV.

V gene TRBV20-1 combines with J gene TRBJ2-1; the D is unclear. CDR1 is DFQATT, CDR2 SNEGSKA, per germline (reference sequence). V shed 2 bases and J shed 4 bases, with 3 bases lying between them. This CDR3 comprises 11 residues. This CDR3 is CSARLYNEQFF. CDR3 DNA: TGCAGTGCTAGATTATACAATGAGCAGTTCTTC.

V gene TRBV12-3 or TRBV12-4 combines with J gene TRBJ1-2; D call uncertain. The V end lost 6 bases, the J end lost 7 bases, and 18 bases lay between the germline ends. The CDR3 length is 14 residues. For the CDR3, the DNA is TGTGCCAGCAGCCCCCCCGGAGGGAACCTTGGCTACACCTTC. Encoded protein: CASSPPGGNLGYTF.

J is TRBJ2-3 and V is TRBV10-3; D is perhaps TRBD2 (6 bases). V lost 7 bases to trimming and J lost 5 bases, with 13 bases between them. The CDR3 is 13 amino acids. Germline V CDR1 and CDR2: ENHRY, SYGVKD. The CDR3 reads CAIKDGGGDTQYF. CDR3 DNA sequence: TGTGCCATCAAGGACGGGGGTGGAGATACGCAGTATTTT.

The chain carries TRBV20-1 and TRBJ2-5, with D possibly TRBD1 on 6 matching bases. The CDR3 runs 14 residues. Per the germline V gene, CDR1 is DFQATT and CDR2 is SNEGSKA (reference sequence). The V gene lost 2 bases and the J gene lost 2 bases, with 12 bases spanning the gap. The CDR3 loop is CSARHQGSQETQYF. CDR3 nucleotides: TGCAGTGCTAGACACCAGGGGAGTCAAGAGACCCAGTACTTC.

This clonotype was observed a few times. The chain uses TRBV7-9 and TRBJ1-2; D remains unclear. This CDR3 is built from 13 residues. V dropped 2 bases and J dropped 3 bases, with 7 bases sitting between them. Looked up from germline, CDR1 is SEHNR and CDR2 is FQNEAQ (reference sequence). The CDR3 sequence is CASSLTGDYGYTF. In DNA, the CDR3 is TGTGCCAGCAGCTTAACCGGGGACTATGGCTACACCTTC.

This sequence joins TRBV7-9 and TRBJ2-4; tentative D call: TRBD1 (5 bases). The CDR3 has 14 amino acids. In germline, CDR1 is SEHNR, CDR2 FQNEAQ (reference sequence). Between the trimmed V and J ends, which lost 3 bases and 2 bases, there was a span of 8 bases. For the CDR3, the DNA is TGTGCCAGCAGCTTCACAGGACCCAAAAACATTCAGTACTTC. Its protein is CASSFTGPKNIQYF.

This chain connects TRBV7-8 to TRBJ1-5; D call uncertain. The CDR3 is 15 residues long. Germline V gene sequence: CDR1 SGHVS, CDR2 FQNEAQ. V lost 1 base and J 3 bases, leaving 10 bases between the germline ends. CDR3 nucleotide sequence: TGTGCCAGCAGCTTAGTAGCAGCTAACAATCAGCCCCAGCATTTT. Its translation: CASSLVAANNQPQHF.

The CDR3, as DNA: TGTGCCAGCAGCCGCTCGGGACAGGACAACTCTGGGGCCAACGTCCTGACTTTC. This codes for CASSRSGQDNSGANVLTF. This rearrangement joins TRBV12-3 or TRBV12-4 to TRBJ2-6, with 8 nucleotides matching TRBD1. V shed 6 bases and J 0 bases; nucleotides not matched to a gene: 10. The CDR3 sequence is 18 residues long.

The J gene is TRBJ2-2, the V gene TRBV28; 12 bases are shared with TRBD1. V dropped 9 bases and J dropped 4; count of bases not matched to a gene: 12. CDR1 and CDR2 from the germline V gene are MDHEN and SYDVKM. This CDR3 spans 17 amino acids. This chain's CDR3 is CASTIGTGGSVTGELFF. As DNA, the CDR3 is TGTGCCAGTACGATCGGGACAGGGGGCTCGGTCACCGGGGAGCTGTTTTTT.

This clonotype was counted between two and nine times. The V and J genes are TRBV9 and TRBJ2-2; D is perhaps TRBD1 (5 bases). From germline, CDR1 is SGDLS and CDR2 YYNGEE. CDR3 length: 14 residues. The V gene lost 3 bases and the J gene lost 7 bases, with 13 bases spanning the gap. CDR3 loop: CASSAQGLGGELFF. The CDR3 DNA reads TGTGCCAGCAGCGCTCAGGGATTGGGCGGGGAGCTGTTTTTT.

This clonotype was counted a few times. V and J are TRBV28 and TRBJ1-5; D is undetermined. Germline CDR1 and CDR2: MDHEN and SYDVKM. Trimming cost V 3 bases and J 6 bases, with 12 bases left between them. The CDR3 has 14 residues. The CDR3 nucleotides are TGTGCCAGCAGTTTCGTAGCGGGCGCTCAGCCCCAGCATTTT. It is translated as CASSFVAGAQPQHF.

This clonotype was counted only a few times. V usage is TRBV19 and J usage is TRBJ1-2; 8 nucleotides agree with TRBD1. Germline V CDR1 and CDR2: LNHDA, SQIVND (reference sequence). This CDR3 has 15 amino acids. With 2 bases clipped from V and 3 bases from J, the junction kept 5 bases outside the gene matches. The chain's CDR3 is CASSISGGEYYGYTF. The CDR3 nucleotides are TGTGCCAGTAGTATATCAGGGGGCGAATACTATGGCTACACCTTC. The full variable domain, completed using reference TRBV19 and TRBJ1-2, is DGGITQSPKYLFRKEGQNVTLSCEQNLNHDAMYWYRQDPGQGLRLIYYSQIVNDFQKGDIAEGYSVSREKKESFPLTVTSAQKNPTAFYLCASSISGGEYYGYTFGSGTRLTVV.

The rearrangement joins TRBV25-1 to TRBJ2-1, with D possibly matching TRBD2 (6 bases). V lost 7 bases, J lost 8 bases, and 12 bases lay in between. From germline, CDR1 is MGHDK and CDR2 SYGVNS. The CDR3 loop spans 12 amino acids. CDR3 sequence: CASTGRRDEQFF. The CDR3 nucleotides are TGTGCCAGCACGGGCAGGAGGGATGAGCAGTTCTTC.

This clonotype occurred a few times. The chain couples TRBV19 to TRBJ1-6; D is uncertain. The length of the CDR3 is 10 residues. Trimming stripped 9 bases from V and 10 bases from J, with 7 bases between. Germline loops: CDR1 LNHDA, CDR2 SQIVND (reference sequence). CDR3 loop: CASLKSPLHF. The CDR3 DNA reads TGTGCCAGCCTAAAGTCACCCCTCCACTTT. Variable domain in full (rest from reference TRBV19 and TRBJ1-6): DGGITQSPKYLFRKEGQNVTLSCEQNLNHDAMYWYRQDPGQGLRLIYYSQIVNDFQKGDIAEGYSVSREKKESFPLTVTSAQKNPTAFYLCASLKSPLHFGNGTRLTVT.

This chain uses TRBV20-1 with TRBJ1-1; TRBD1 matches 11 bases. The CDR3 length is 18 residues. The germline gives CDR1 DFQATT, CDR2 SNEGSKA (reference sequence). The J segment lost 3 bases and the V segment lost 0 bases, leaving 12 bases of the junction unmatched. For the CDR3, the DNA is TGCAGTGCTAGAGATAAGGACAGGGGGCCAGTTTGGTACACTGAAGCTTTCTTT. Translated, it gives CSARDKDRGPVWYTEAFF.

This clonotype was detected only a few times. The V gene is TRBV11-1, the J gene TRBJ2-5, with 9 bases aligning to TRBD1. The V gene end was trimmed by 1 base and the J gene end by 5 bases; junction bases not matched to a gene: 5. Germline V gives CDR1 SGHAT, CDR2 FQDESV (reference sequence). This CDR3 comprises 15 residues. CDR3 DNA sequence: TGTGCCAGCAGCTTAGGGTGGACAGGGGTTGAGACCCAGTACTTC. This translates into CASSLGWTGVETQYF.